Below, one TCR beta chain is given with its context. At the DNA level, this CDR3 is encoded by other sequences in the same sample as well. The sample is drawn from a study of shared clonotypes between healthy human individuals. Data came from immunoSEQ multiplex PCR; TCRdb stores just in-frame clones and leaves some out. The table has about 1 million clones, about 75% seen once. The V end lost 3 bases, the J end lost 2 bases, and 3 bases lay between the germline ends. This CDR3 has 11 amino acids. Germline CDR1 DFQATT, CDR2 SNEGSKA (reference sequence). The chain employs TRBV20-1 and TRBJ2-3; D gene unclear. Specimen: memory CD4+ T cells sorted from blood. Subset described: CD45RA-negative fraction. This TCR was sampled from a man in his late teens or twenties in good health. The CDR3 region is CSARYTDTQYF. For the CDR3, the DNA is TGCAGTGCTAGGTACACAGATACGCAGTATTTT.